The rows below give T cell receptor beta chains drawn from one sample of a study of beta chain features in type 1 diabetes. Assay used: immunoSEQ multiplex PCR; TCRdb lists only in-frame clones, some missing. The sample holds hundreds of thousands of clones, more than 12% seen once. The sample was naive CD4+ T cells from blood. Receptors were obtained from a man aged 18-30 years with type 1 diabetes. CDR3s include the opening cysteine and the closing phenylalanine or tryptophan. Each record gives: J gene, V gene, CDR3 protein.

TRBJ2-5 | TRBV7-9 | CASSLGASSGKETQYF
TRBJ1-5 | TRBV29-1 | CSVVWQIGSNQPQHF
TRBJ1-1 | TRBV29-1 | CSGGTPNTEAFF
TRBJ1-1 | TRBV6-4 | CASRGQATEAFF
TRBJ1-2 | TRBV7-6 | CASSVQPGGHYGYTF
TRBJ1-2 | TRBV4-1 | CASSQGVLRGYSGYTF
TRBJ2-7 | TRBV15 | CATRDGASGRDEQYF
TRBJ1-2 | TRBV7-9 | CASSLGFRGYTF
TRBJ2-1 | TRBV6-5 | CASRGWYNEQFF
TRBJ2-1 | TRBV13 | CASSPQSSDEQFF
TRBJ2-1 | TRBV11-3 | CASRGGANEQFF
TRBJ2-7 | TRBV6-5 | CASKRGRAYEQYF
TRBJ1-5 | TRBV11-1 | CASSLEVNQPQHF
TRBJ2-3 | TRBV7-9 | CASSPHNTDTQYF
TRBJ2-5 | TRBV5-4 | CASRLEAETQYF